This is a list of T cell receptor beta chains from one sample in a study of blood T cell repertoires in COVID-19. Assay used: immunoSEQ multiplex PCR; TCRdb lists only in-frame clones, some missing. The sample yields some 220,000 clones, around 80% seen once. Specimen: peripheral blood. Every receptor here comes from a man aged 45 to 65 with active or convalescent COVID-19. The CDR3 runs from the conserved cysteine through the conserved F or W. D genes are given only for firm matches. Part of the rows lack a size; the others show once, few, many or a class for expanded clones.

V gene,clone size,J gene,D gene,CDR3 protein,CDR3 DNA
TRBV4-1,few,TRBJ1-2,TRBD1,CASSHMDRSDYGYTF,TGCGCCAGCAGCCATATGGACAGGTCAGACTATGGCTACACCTTC
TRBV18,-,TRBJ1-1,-,CASSSGGWAEAFF,TGTGCCAGTTCTTCAGGAGGGTGGGCTGAAGCTTTCTTT
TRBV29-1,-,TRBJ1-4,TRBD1,CSAQGASNEKLFF,TGCAGCGCCCAGGGGGCCTCTAATGAAAAACTGTTTTTT
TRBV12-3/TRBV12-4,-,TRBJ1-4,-,CASSYINEKLFF,TGTGCCAGCAGTTACATTAATGAAAAACTGTTTTTT
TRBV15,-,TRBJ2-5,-,CATSTGGEGETQYF,TGTGCCACCAGCACGGGGGGCGAAGGAGAGACCCAGTACTTC
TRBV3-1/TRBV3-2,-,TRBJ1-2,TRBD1,CASEAGQGNYGYTF,TGTGCCAGCGAGGCAGGACAGGGTAACTATGGCTACACCTTC
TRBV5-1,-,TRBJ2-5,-,CASSSVGVGETQYF,TGCGCCAGCAGCTCCGTAGGGGTGGGGGAGACCCAGTACTTC
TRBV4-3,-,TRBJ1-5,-,CASSQDLIGGWRPQHF,TGCGCCAGCAGCCAAGATTTGATCGGGGGGTGGCGGCCCCAGCATTTT
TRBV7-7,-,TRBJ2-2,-,CASSLQGNTGELFF,TGTGCCAGCAGCTTACAGGGAAACACCGGGGAGCTGTTTTTT
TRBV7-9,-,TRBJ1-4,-,CASSSGSYNEKLFF,TGTGCCAGCAGCTCCGGGTCCTACAATGAAAAACTGTTTTTT
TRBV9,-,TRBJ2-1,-,CASSVGAGRPNEQFF,TGTGCCAGCAGCGTAGGGGCGGGAAGGCCCAATGAGCAGTTCTTC
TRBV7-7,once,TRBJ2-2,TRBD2,CASSLRSSGRLPNTGELFF,TGTGCCAGCAGCTTACGGTCTAGCGGGAGGCTTCCGAACACCGGGGAGCTGTTTTTT
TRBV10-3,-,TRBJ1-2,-,CAISPDGNYGYTF,TGTGCCATCAGCCCTGACGGGAACTATGGCTACACCTTC
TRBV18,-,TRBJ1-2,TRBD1,CASSFPGQGDGYTF,TGTGCCAGCTCATTTCCGGGACAGGGGGATGGCTACACCTTC
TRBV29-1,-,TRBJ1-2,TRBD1,CSVWGQIDGYTF,TGCAGCGTCTGGGGACAGATAGATGGCTACACCTTC
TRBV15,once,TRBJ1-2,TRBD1,CATSAMGQGGGYTF,TGTGCCACCAGCGCAATGGGACAGGGAGGAGGCTACACCTTC
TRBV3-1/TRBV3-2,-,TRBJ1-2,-,CASSQAGDGYTF,TGTGCCAGCAGCCAAGCGGGGGACGGCTACACCTTC
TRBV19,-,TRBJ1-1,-,CASSIVNTEAFF,TGTGCCAGTAGTATCGTGAACACTGAAGCTTTCTTT
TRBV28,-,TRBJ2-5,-,CASRGQQETQYF,TGTGCCAGCAGGGGGCAACAGGAGACCCAGTACTTC
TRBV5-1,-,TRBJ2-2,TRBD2,CASRAGLAETGELFF,TGCGCCAGCAGGGCCGGACTAGCGGAGACCGGGGAGCTGTTTTTT
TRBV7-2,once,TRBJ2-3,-,CASSLGAGRTDTQYF,TGTGCCAGCAGCTTAGGCGCGGGGCGGACAGATACGCAGTATTTT
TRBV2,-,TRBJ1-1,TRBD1,CASSGQGLAEAFF,TGTGCCAGCAGCGGACAGGGATTGGCTGAAGCTTTCTTT